This TCR beta chain was recovered during a study of control samples from healthy donors and cancer patients. Germline V gene lookup returns CDR1 MNHNS and CDR2 SASEGT. Trimming removed 2 bases from V and 7 bases from J, with 11 bases in between. The CDR3 has 13 residues. Sequencing used immunoSEQ multiplex PCR; TCRdb keeps in-frame clones, though not all of them. The sample includes approximately 30,000 clones, approximately 93% of them seen just once. The clonotype was recovered from a man aged 60-69 years in good health. The sequenced sample consisted of blood. The chain recombines TRBV6-1 with TRBJ1-2, with a weak D call TRBD1 (5 bases). In DNA, the CDR3 is TGTGCCAGCAGTGAAAACCAGGGTGGTGGCTACACCTTC. This translates into CASSENQGGGYTF.